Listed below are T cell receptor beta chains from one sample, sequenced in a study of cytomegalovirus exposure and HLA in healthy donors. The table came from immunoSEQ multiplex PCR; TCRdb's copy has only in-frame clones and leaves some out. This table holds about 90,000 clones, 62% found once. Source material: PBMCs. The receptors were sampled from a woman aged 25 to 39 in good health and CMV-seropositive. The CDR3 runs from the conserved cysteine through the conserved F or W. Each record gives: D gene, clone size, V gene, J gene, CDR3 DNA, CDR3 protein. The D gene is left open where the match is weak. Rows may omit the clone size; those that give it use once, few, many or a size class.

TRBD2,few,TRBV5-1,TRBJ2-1,TGCGCCAGCAGCCCCTCCACTAGCGGGGGGATCTACAATGAGCAGTTCTTC,CASSPSTSGGIYNEQFF
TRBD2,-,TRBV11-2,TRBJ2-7,TGTGCCAGCAGCTTCTTATCCTGGACTAGCGGGGAAGGCGAGCAGTACTTC,CASSFLSWTSGEGEQYF
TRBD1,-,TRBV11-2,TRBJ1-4,TGTGCCAGCAGCCCGGACAGGGGGCTAAAACTGTTTTTT,CASSPDRGLKLFF
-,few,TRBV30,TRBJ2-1,TGTGCCTGGAGTCTTGGACAGCGCCCTAATGAGCAGTTCTTC,CAWSLGQRPNEQFF
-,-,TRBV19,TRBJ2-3,TGTGCCAGTAGACTACCCCCCCCCACAGGGTTTGGGCAGTATTTT,CASRLPPPTGFGQYF
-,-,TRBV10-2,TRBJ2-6,TGCGCCAGCAAGAGCTCTGGGGCCAACGTCCTGACTTTC,CASKSSGANVLTF
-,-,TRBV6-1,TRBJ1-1,TGTGCCAGCAGCCGCCTACAGGGTATGAACACTGAAGCTTTCTTT,CASSRLQGMNTEAFF
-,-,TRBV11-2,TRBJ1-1,TGTGCCAGCAGCTACCGCCCAGGGGACACTGAAGCTTTCTTT,CASSYRPGDTEAFF
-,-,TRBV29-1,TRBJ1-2,TGCAGCGTTGATCCCTGGGAGGGCAACTATGGCTACACCTTC,CSVDPWEGNYGYTF
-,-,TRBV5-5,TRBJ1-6,TGTGCCAGCAGCTTGGTCAGGGATGGGTCACCCCTCCACTTT,CASSLVRDGSPLHF
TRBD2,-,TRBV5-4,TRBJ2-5,TGTGCCAGCAGCTTTGGGCGCGGGGGGCTCGAGTACTTC,CASSFGRGGLEYF
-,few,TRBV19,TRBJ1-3,TGTGCCAGTTGGACAGTCAACTCTGGAAACACCATATATTTT,CASWTVNSGNTIYF
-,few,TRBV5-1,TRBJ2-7,TGCGCCAGCAGTCGTGGGGGCAGGGAGTCCCCCTACGAGCAGTACTTC,CASSRGGRESPYEQYF
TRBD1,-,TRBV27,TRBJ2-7,TGTGCCAGCCGCCAATACTCAGGGGGCTCCTACGAGCAGTACTTC,CASRQYSGGSYEQYF
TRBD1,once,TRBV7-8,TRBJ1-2,TGTGCCAGCAGCACAAGCCCGGGACAGGGACTCTATGGCTACACCTTC,CASSTSPGQGLYGYTF
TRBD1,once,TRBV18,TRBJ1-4,TGTGCCAGCTCACCACGAGGGACAGGGATTAATGAAAAGCTGTTTTTT,CASSPRGTGINEKLFF
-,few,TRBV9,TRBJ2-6,TGTGCCAGCAGCGTAGGACATTCGAGCTCTGGGGCCAACGTCCTGACTTTC,CASSVGHSSSGANVLTF